This T cell receptor (beta chain) was identified during a study of T cell changes during pregnancy in multiple sclerosis (dated by TCRdb to between 2018 and 2020). Background for the entire study: The study looked at changes in the T cell repertoire across pregnancy in women with multiple sclerosis.

Preparation of the library involved the immunoSEQ multiplex PCR assay. The source is immuneACCESS, and TCRdb retained only in-frame sequences with V and J called. Part of the clones is not carried over; for the studies checked, unresolved V genes explain less than half of this, and the remainder is unexplained. A total of 75,000 to 90,000 clones appear in this sample, over 85% of them only once. Of the sample, around 0.2% is held by the ten largest clones. Its CDR3 holds 13 amino acids, cysteine through phenylalanine. Just CDR3 DNA is preserved here, 39 bases in frame from base 1. The trim is 6 bases for V and 2 bases for J, with a gap of 14 bases between the germline ends. In the germline V gene, CDR1 corresponds to SQVTM and CDR2 to ANQGSEA. This clone has a single count. No antigen is known for it. No base quality information exists; no much larger clone differs at one position.

Rearrangement joined TRBV29-1 to TRBJ2-7; the D segment could be TRBD2, given 6 matching bases. The receptor comes from a female donor with multiple sclerosis, enrolled in a pregnancy study. Here the sequenced sample was CD4+ T cells from peripheral blood mononuclear cells, taken before pregnancy. This receptor carries the CDR3 CSVFRDSPYEQYF. The DNA sequence is TGCAGCGTGTTTAGGGACTCCCCCTACGAGCAGTACTTC.